This TCR beta chain came from a study of T cells after somatic rescue of genetic block. In the case of this clone: A junction end diverges from the germline sequence, so it may reflect a read error.

Germline loops: CDR1 SGHDN, CDR2 FVKESK. The CDR3 totals 14 residues. Measured with immunoSEQ multiplex PCR; TCRdb has only the in-frame clones, and not every one. The profile covers 13,000 to 15,000 clones, with around 71% appearing a single time and 12% to 15% taken by the ten largest. This chain connects TRBV14 to TRBJ2-5; D is uncertain. The last part of the DNA fits TRBJ2-7 better; the J call may be wrong. Source material: peripheral blood mononuclear cells (PBMCs). This clonotype was obtained from a boy between 10 and 17 years old. In DNA, the CDR3 is TGTACCAGCAGCTCCGGGTCCCAAGACTACGAGCAGTACTTC. Protein sequence: CTSSSGSQDYEQYF.